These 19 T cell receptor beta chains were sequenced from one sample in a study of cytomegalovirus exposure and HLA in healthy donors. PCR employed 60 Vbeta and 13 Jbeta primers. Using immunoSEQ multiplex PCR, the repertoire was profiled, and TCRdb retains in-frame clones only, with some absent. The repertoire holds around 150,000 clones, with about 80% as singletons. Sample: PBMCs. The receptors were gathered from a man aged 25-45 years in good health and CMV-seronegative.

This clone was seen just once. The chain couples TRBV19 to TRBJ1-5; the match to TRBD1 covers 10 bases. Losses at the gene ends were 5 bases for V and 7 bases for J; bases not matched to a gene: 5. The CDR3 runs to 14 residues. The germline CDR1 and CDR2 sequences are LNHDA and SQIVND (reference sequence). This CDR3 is CASSGTGAGQPQHF. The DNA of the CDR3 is TGTGCCAGTAGTGGGACAGGGGCGGGACAGCCCCAGCATTTT.

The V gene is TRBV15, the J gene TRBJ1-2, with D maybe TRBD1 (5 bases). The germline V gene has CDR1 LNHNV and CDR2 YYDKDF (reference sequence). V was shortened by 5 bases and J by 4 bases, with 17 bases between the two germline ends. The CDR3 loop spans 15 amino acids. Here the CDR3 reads CATSLFGEGIYGYTF. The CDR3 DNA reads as TGTGCCACCAGCCTGTTTGGGGAGGGGATCTATGGCTACACCTTC.

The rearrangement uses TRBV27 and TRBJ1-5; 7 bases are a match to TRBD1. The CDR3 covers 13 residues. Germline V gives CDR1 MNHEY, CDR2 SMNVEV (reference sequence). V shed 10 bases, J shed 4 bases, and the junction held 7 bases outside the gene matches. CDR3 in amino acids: CATSDRTNQPQHF. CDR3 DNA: TGTGCCACTTCGGACAGGACTAATCAGCCCCAGCATTTT.

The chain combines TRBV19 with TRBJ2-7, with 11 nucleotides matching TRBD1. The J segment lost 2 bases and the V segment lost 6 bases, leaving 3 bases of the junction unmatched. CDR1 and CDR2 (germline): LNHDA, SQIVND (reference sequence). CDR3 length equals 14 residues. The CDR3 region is CASSGGQGAYEQYF. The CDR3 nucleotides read TGTGCCAGTAGCGGGGGACAGGGGGCCTACGAGCAGTACTTC.

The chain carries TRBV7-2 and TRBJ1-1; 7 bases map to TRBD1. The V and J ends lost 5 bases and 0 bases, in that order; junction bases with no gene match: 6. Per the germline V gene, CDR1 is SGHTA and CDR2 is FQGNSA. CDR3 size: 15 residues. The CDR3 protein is CASSPRQGMNTEAFF. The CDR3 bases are TGTGCCAGCAGCCCCAGACAGGGTATGAACACTGAAGCTTTCTTT.

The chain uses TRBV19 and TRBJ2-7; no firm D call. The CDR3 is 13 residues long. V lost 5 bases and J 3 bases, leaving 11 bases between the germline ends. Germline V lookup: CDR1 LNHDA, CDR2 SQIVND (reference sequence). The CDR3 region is CASSSLPGYEQYF. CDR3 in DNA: TGTGCCAGTAGTTCCCTGCCGGGCTACGAGCAGTACTTC.

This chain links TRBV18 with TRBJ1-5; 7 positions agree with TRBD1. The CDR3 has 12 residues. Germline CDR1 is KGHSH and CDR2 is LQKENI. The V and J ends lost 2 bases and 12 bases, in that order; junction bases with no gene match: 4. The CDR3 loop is CASSPDTGVQHF. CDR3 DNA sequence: TGTGCCAGCTCACCAGATACAGGGGTCCAGCATTTT.

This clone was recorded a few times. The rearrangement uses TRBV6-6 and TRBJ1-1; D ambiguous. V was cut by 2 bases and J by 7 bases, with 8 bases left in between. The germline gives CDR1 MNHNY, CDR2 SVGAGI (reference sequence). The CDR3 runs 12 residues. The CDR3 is CASSYPGIEAFF. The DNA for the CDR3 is TGTGCCAGCAGTTACCCCGGGATTGAAGCTTTCTTT.

This CDR3 reads CASSLGTGRSDEAFF. The DNA for the CDR3 is TGCGCCAGCAGCTTGGGGACAGGACGGTCCGATGAAGCTTTCTTT. J is TRBJ1-1 and V is TRBV5-1; 7 nucleotides line up with TRBD1. This CDR3 has 15 residues. The V segment lost 0 bases and the J segment 7 bases; nucleotides outside the gene matches: 9. Germline CDR1 SGHRS, CDR2 YFSETQ.

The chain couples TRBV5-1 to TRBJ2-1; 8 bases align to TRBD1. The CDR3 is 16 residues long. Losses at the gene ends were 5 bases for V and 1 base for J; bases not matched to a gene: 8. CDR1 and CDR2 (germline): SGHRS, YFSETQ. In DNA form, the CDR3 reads TGCGCCAGCAGTTTGCCAGGGGGCAATTCCTACAATGAGCAGTTCTTC. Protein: CASSLPGGNSYNEQFF.

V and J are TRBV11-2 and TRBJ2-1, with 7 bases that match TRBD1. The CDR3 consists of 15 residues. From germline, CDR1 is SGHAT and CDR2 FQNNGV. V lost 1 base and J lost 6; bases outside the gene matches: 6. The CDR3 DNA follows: TGTGCCAGCAGCTTAGGACAGGGCATCAGCAATGAGCAGTTCTTC. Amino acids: CASSLGQGISNEQFF.

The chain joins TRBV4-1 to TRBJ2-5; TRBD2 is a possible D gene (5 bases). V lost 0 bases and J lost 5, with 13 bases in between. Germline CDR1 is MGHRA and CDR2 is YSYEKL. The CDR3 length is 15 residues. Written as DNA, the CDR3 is TGCGCCAGCAGCCAAGAAGCTGGGAGAGGGGAGACCCAGTACTTC. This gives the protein CASSQEAGRGETQYF.

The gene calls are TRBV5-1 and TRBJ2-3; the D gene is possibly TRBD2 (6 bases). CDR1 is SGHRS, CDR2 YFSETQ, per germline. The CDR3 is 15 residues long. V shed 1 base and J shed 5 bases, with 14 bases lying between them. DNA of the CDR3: TGCGCCAGCAGCTTGAGGCTAGCCGGGGGAGATACGCAGTATTTT. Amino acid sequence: CASSLRLAGGDTQYF.

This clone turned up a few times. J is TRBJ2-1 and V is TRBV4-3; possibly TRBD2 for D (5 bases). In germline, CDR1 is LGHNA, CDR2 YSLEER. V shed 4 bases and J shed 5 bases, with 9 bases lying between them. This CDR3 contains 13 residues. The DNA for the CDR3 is TGCGCCAGCAGCCCGAGGGCAGACAATGAGCAGTTCTTC. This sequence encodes CASSPRADNEQFF.

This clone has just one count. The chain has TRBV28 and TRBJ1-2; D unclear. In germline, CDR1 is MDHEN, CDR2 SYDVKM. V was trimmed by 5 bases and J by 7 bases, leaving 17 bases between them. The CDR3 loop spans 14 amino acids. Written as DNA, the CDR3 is TGTGCCAGCAGTCCGGGAGCTTACAACGGTGGCTACACCTTC. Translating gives CASSPGAYNGGYTF.

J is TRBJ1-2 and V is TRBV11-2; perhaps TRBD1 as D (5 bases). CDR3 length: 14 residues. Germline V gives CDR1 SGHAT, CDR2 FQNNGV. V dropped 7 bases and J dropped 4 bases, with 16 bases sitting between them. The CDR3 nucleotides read TGTGCCAGCAATCCAGGGTCTATTACCTATGGCTACACCTTC. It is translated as CASNPGSITYGYTF.

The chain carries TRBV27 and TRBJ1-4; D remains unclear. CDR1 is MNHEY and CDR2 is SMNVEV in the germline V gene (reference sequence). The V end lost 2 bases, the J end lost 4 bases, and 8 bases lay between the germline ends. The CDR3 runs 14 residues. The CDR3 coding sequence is TGTGCCAGCAGTTTAATCGAGGGTAATGAAAAACTGTTTTTT. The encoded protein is CASSLIEGNEKLFF.

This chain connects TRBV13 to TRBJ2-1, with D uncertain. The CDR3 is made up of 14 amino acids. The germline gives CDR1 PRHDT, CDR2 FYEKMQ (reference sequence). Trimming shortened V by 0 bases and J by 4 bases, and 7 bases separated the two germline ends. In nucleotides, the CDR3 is TGTGCCAGCAGCTTAGGGTACACATACAATGAGCAGTTCTTC. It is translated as CASSLGYTYNEQFF.

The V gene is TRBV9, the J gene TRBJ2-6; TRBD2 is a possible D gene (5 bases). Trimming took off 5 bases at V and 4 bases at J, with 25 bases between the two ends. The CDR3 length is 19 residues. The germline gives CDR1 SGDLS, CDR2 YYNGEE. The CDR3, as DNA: TGTGCCAGCAGTTCCGTGAGGAGGTCCCGTGGAGCCGGGGCCAACGTCCTGACTTTC. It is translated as CASSSVRRSRGAGANVLTF.